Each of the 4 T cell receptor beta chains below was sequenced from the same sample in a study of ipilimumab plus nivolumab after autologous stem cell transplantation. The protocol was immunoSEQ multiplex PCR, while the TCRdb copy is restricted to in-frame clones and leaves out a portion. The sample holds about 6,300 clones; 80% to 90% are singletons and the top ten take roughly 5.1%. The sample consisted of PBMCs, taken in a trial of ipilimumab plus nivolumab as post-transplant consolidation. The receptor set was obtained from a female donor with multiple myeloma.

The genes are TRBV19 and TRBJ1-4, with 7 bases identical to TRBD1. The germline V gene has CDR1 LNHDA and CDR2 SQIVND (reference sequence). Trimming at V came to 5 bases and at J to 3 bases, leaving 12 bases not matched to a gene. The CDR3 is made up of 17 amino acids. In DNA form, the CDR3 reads TGTGCCAGTAGTGACAGGATCGCAGGGGGTTCTAATGAAAAACTGTTTTTT. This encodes CASSDRIAGGSNEKLFF.

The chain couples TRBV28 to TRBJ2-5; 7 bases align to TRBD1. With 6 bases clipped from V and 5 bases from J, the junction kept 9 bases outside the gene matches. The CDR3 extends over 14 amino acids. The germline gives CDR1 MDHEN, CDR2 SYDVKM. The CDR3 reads CASRKTGSGETQYF. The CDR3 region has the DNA TGTGCCAGCAGAAAGACAGGGTCTGGGGAGACCCAGTACTTC.

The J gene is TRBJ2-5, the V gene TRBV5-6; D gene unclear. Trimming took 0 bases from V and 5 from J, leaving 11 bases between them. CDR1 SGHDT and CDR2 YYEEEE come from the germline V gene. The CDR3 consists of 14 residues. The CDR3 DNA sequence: TGTGCCAGCAGCTTGGTCGGCGTTGTGGAGACCCAGTACTTC. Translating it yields CASSLVGVVETQYF.

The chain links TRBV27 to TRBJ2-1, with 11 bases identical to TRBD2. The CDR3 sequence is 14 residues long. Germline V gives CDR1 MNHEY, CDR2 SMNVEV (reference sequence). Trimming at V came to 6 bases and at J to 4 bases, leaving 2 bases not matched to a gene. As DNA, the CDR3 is TGTGCCAGCAGACTAGCGGGGGTATACAATGAGCAGTTCTTC. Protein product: CASRLAGVYNEQFF.